Listed below are T cell receptor beta chains from one sample, sequenced in a study of response to subunit inactivated influenza vaccine. TCRdb re-called the RT-PCR reads through MiXCR, storing one row per CDR3 protein. This sample yields around 600,000 distinct CDR3 sequences, of which approximately 10% are seen a single time; approximately 10% belongs to the top ten. The sample was also reused in another study, on T cells expressing NK-cell markers.

The sample was PBMCs from blood, taken on the day of vaccination. Receptor source: a man over 45 who received an inactivated influenza vaccine. Both conserved end residues are part of each CDR3. A D gene is named only where the DNA matches it firmly. The size field is filled for only some rows; it gives once, few, many or a size class.

D gene	CDR3 length	V gene	clone size	J gene	CDR3 DNA	CDR3 protein
NA	15	TRBV9	NA	TRBJ2-3	TGTGCCAGCAGCGCCAGGGTGACTAGCACAGATACGCAGTATTTT	CASSARVTSTDTQYF
NA	14	TRBV6-1	many	TRBJ2-5	TGTGCCAGCAATCCGGCCTCCGGGCCAGAGACCCAGTACTTC	CASNPASGPETQYF
NA	16	TRBV15	many	TRBJ2-7	TGTGCCACCAGCAGGTACGGAGGGAGCGGAGCTTACGAGCAGTACTTC	CATSRYGGSGAYEQYF
TRBD2	16	TRBV20-1	few	TRBJ2-5	TGCAGTGCTAGAGGCGCGGGGGCTAGCGGGGATCCGTACCCTTACTTC	CSARGAGASGDPYPYF
TRBD1	14	TRBV7-2	few	TRBJ1-1	TGTGCCAGCAGCGACCACAGGGGAACAACTGAAGCTTTCTTT	CASSDHRGTTEAFF
TRBD1	13	TRBV6-1	NA	TRBJ1-2	TGTGCCAGCAGCCGGGACAGGGTAGATGGCTACACCTTC	CASSRDRVDGYTF
TRBD1	14	TRBV20-1	many	TRBJ1-1	TGCAGTGTTGCCCGGGGGACAGGGGTGATCGGAGCTTTCTTT	CSVARGTGVIGAFF
TRBD2	16	TRBV25-1	NA	TRBJ2-3	TGTGCCAACAGTGAATATACTAGCGGAATCACAGATACGCAGTATTTT	CANSEYTSGITDTQYF
NA	15	TRBV4-1	few	TRBJ2-7	TGCGCCAGCAGCCAAGTTCTTGACGGGTCCTACGAGCAGTACTTC	CASSQVLDGSYEQYF
NA	15	TRBV7-9	NA	TRBJ2-5	TGTGCCAGCAGCTTTGGGCTGGGCGCCCAAGAGACCCAGTACTTC	CASSFGLGAQETQYF
NA	13	TRBV5-1	NA	TRBJ2-1	TGCGCCAGCAGCGACACTTCCTACAATGAGCAGTTCTTC	CASSDTSYNEQFF
NA	15	TRBV7-9	NA	TRBJ1-1	TGTGCCAGCAGCTTAATTGGGGATCGGAACACTGAAGCTTTCTTT	CASSLIGDRNTEAFF
NA	13	TRBV12-3/TRBV12-4	NA	TRBJ1-2	TGTGCCAGCAGTTTATCAGGGAAATTCTTCTACACCTTC	CASSLSGKFFYTF
NA	13	TRBV28	few	TRBJ1-2	TGTGCCACCTCGGGACACCGGGACTATGGCTACACCTTC	CATSGHRDYGYTF
TRBD2	13	TRBV7-3	NA	TRBJ2-1	TGTGCCAGCAGCCCCCAGCGGGGGATAGGGCAGTTCTTC	CASSPQRGIGQFF
TRBD2	15	TRBV27	few	TRBJ2-2	TGTGCCAGCAGTTTAACGGGACTACTCACCGGGGAGCTGTTTTTT	CASSLTGLLTGELFF
NA	12	TRBV20-1	NA	TRBJ1-1	TGCAGTGCTACACACCGGAACACTGAAGCTTTCTTT	CSATHRNTEAFF
TRBD2	17	TRBV6-5	few	TRBJ2-1	TGTGCCAGCAGTTACTACCCAGCGGGGTTGTCCTACAATGAGCAGTTCTTC	CASSYYPAGLSYNEQFF
NA	11	TRBV25-1	NA	TRBJ2-2	TGTGCCAGCGGCCACACCGGGGAGCTGTTTTTT	CASGHTGELFF
TRBD2	18	TRBV28	few	TRBJ2-5	TGTGCCAGCAGTCCGCACAGCGGGGGGCCGGCTAAACCTTTGACCCAGTACTTC	CASSPHSGGPAKPLTQYF
NA	14	TRBV11-2	NA	TRBJ1-5	TGTGCCAGCAGCCCAGGGGTTACCAATCAGCCCCAGCATTTT	CASSPGVTNQPQHF
NA	15	TRBV15	NA	TRBJ2-5	TGTGCCACCAGCAGAGATATGGCAGTTCAAGAGACCCAGTACTTC	CATSRDMAVQETQYF
NA	12	TRBV7-2	many	TRBJ2-2	TGTGCCAGCAGTACTCCTCCCGGGGAGCTGTTTTTT	CASSTPPGELFF
NA	15	TRBV7-2	NA	TRBJ2-7	TGTGCCAGCAGCTTAGAGAAGACGGTAACCTACGAGCAGTACTTC	CASSLEKTVTYEQYF
TRBD2	14	TRBV11-1	NA	TRBJ2-1	TGTGCCAGCAGCTCCCTAGCGGGAGTTGGTGAGCAGTTCTTC	CASSSLAGVGEQFF
NA	14	TRBV24-1	few	TRBJ2-3	TGTGCCACCAGTGGTTCAGGGGGCACAGATACGCAGTATTTT	CATSGSGGTDTQYF
TRBD2	16	TRBV7-8	few	TRBJ2-1	TGTGCCAGCAGCTTAGAGGTCTTAGCGGGGGGGTATGAGCAGTTCTTC	CASSLEVLAGGYEQFF
NA	12	TRBV3-1	few	TRBJ2-7	TGTGCCAGCAGCCCCCCTTACGGACAGCAGTACTTC	CASSPPYGQQYF
NA	15	TRBV28	NA	TRBJ1-5	TGTGCCAGCAGTTTGGATGGGCTGGGGGGTCAGCCCCAGCATTTT	CASSLDGLGGQPQHF
TRBD2	16	TRBV28	NA	TRBJ2-3	TGTGCCAGCAGTTTGGGACTAGCGGGGGGGATAGATACGCAGTATTTT	CASSLGLAGGIDTQYF
NA	15	TRBV12-3/TRBV12-4	NA	TRBJ2-7	TGTGCCAGCAGCCCCCGGGACTCGAATTATTACGAGCAGTACTTC	CASSPRDSNYYEQYF
NA	15	TRBV29-1	many	TRBJ2-1	TGCAGCGTTGAAGATCCACAGGGTCAGCTCAATGAGCAGTTCTTC	CSVEDPQGQLNEQFF
NA	12	TRBV20-1	NA	TRBJ2-7	TGCAGTGCTAGAGATAGGGTACCCCCGGAGTACTTC	CSARDRVPPEYF
TRBD2	17	TRBV7-2	few	TRBJ2-3	TGTGCCAGCAGCTTAGCTTGGCTAGCGGGAAACACAGATACGCAGTATTTT	CASSLAWLAGNTDTQYF
TRBD2	16	TRBV4-3	few	TRBJ2-3	TGCGCCAGCAGCCAATCCGCTAGCGGCCCCACAGATACGCAGTATTTT	CASSQSASGPTDTQYF
TRBD2	15	TRBV29-1	few	TRBJ2-3	TGCAGCGTTGAAAGGACTAGCGGGATCACAGATACGCAGTATTTT	CSVERTSGITDTQYF
NA	16	TRBV4-3	few	TRBJ1-1	TGCGCCAGCAGCCAATTTGTCGGACAGTCGAACACTGAAGCTTTCTTT	CASSQFVGQSNTEAFF
NA	14	TRBV20-1	few	TRBJ2-7	TGCAGTGCCCCCCCGAATGGACCTGGATACGAGCAGTACTTC	CSAPPNGPGYEQYF
NA	17	TRBV7-2	NA	TRBJ2-4	TGTGCCAGCAGCCCCGATTCCGGGGGAGTGGCCAAAAACATTCAGTACTTC	CASSPDSGGVAKNIQYF
NA	15	TRBV5-1	NA	TRBJ2-5	TGCGCCAGCAGCTTGGTGTCCGGGAGCCAAGAGACCCAGTACTTC	CASSLVSGSQETQYF